The 2 T cell receptor beta chains below all came from one sample that was sequenced in a study of blood T cell repertoires in COVID-19. Sequencing used immunoSEQ multiplex PCR; TCRdb keeps in-frame clones, though not all of them. The data show some 31,000 clones, with about 89% seen just once and less than 15% held by the top ten. Sample: peripheral blood. Source of these receptors: a man aged 70 or older with active COVID-19.

The chain uses TRBV27 and TRBJ1-5; possibly TRBD1 for D (6 bases). V lost 5 bases, J lost 0 bases, and 14 bases lay in between. The germline V gene encodes CDR1 MNHEY and CDR2 SMNVEV (reference sequence). CDR3 length: 16 residues. The CDR3 DNA is TGTGCCAGCAGTACCTCCGCAGGGGCTAGCAATCAGCCCCAGCATTTT. Translated, it gives CASSTSAGASNQPQHF.

This chain connects TRBV11-2 to TRBJ2-7; tentative D call: TRBD2 (5 bases). Between the trimmed V and J ends, which lost 5 bases and 0 bases, there was a span of 8 bases. Germline V CDR1 and CDR2: SGHAT, FQNNGV. There are 13 residues in the CDR3. The CDR3 DNA reads TGTGCCAGCAGCCTAGCCGGCTCCTACGAGCAGTACTTC. This encodes CASSLAGSYEQYF.